The 20 T cell receptor beta chains reported below all come from one sample, sequenced in a study of blood T cells in healthy people across ages. Next came a second PCR, run for roughly 6 to 11 cycles, which used a sample-barcoded 5' primer along with a J-beta primer mix. From the 5' RACE reads, TCRdb called clonotypes with MiXCR, one entry per CDR3 protein. Altogether 850,000 or so distinct CDR3 sequences are present, about 28% being singletons, with the ten largest covering about 18%. The sequencing sample was made of blood. The receptors derive from a woman over 75 in good health.

J is TRBJ2-5 and V is TRBV7-6; 7 bases line up with TRBD2. The V gene end was trimmed by 4 bases and the J gene end by 6 bases; junction bases not matched to a gene: 14. Germline CDR1 SGHVS, CDR2 FNYEAQ. The CDR3 is 16 amino acids. In DNA, the CDR3 is TGTGCCAGCAGCTCTCCCTACTCTCGCGGGGGTAAGACCCAGTACTTC. Amino acids: CASSSPYSRGGKTQYF.

This clonotype occurred many times. The CDR3 coding sequence is TGTGCCAGCAGCTTAGCGGTAGCGGGGGGTTTTGGGCAGCAGTACTTC. Protein: CASSLAVAGGFGQQYF. The V call is TRBV7-2, the J call TRBJ2-7, with 10 bases fitting TRBD2. Germline trimming cut 0 bases from V and 8 bases from J; bases unmatched to any gene: 10. The V gene's germline CDR1 is SGHTA and CDR2 FQGNSA. CDR3 length: 16 residues. Filled out from reference TRBV7-2 and TRBJ2-7, the complete variable domain reads GAGVSQSPSNKVTEKGKDVELRCDPISGHTALYWYRQSLGQGLEFLIYFQGNSAPDKSGLPSDRFSAERTGGSVSTLTIQRTQQEDSAVYLCASSLAVAGGFGQQYFGPGTRLTVT.

This clonotype came up a few times. J is TRBJ2-3 and V is TRBV30; D is possibly TRBD1 (6 bases). The CDR3 contains 11 residues. The germline CDR1 and CDR2 sequences are GTSNPN and SVGIG (reference sequence). The V gene lost 5 bases and the J gene lost 6 bases, with 9 bases spanning the gap. The CDR3 DNA reads TGTGCCTGGGCAGGGGTCGATACGCAGTATTTT. The encoded protein is CAWAGVDTQYF. Looking up the rest from reference TRBV30 and TRBJ2-3 gives the full variable domain: SQTIHQWPATLVQPVGSPLSLECTVEGTSNPNLYWYRQAAGRGLQLLFYSVGIGQISSEVPQNLSASRPQDRQFILSSKKLLLSDSGFYLCAWAGVDTQYFGPGTRLTVL.

In its sample, this clonotype was seen many times. The rearrangement uses TRBV7-2 and TRBJ2-6; D is uncertain. This CDR3 has 19 residues. Trimming pared 5 bases from V and 0 bases from J, leaving 20 bases between. Germline V gene data show CDR1 as SGHTA and CDR2 as FQGNSA. Written as DNA, the CDR3 is TGTGCCAGCAGCGAAGGCTTTTGGCGACCGTCCTCTGGGGCCAACGTCCTGACTTTC. Translation gives CASSEGFWRPSSGANVLTF.

Notes on this clonotype: A much bigger clone sits one base away, suggesting this may be a read error. This chain links TRBV9 with TRBJ2-5, with 8 bases fitting TRBD2. Unmatched junction bases numbered 5, after V lost 0 bases and J lost 4 bases. Germline CDR1 is SGDLS and CDR2 is YYNGEE. This CDR3 has 15 residues. The CDR3 sequence is CASSVAGGTGETQYF. The CDR3 DNA reads as TGTGCCAGCAGCGTAGCGGGGGGGACCGGAGAGACCCAGTACTTC.

As for this clonotype: Lacking the conserved final phenylalanine or tryptophan, this CDR3 likely reflects a read error. The CDR3 loop reads CASSLIQSFNYGYTV. The CDR3 nucleotides are TGTGCCAGCAGCTTAATCCAATCCTTTAACTATGGCTACACCGTC. The genes are TRBV7-2 and TRBJ1-2, with D unclear. V lost 2 bases and J 1 base, leaving 11 bases between the germline ends. Germline-derived CDR1 and CDR2 are SGHTA and FQGNSA. The CDR3 covers 15 residues.

This clonotype was seen a handful of times. The chain is built from TRBV5-1 and TRBJ2-6, with D maybe TRBD1 (6 bases). V lost 0 bases, J lost 6 bases, and 10 bases lay in between. Germline CDR1 and CDR2: SGHRS and YFSETQ. The CDR3 length is 15 residues. CDR3 loop: CASSLGGPQANVLTF. DNA of the CDR3: TGCGCCAGCAGCTTGGGGGGGCCTCAGGCCAACGTCCTGACTTTC.

As regards this clonotype: A read error may be the cause here, since a much bigger clone is one base away. CDR3 nucleotides: TGCAGCGTTGTCGCCAGATCTACCATGGACACTGAAGCTTTCTTT. Translated: CSVVARSTMDTEAFF. The chain links TRBV29-1 to TRBJ1-1; D not resolved. The CDR3 totals 15 residues. V lost 4 bases and J lost 3, with 18 bases in between. From germline, CDR1 is SQVTM and CDR2 ANQGSEA.

The chain links TRBV28 to TRBJ2-3, with TRBD2 matching over 9 bases. Germline CDR1 MDHEN, CDR2 SYDVKM. The CDR3 totals 22 residues. Trimming removed 3 bases from V and 2 bases from J; junction bases left unmatched: 24. The CDR3 DNA reads TGTGCCAGCAGTTTCCCCATCCGAGGACAGGCCGGGACTAGCAGAATCACAGATACGCAGTATTTT. Translation gives CASSFPIRGQAGTSRITDTQYF.

This clonotype was recorded many times. This sequence joins TRBV11-2 and TRBJ1-2, with 8 bases aligning to TRBD1. The CDR3 sequence is 17 residues long. V shed 5 bases, J shed 4 bases, and the junction held 15 bases outside the gene matches. The germline CDR1 and CDR2 sequences are SGHAT and FQNNGV. Here the CDR3 reads CASSARTGTGATYGYTF. The CDR3 coding sequence is TGTGCCAGCAGCGCCCGGACCGGGACAGGCGCAACCTATGGCTACACCTTC.

This clonotype has only a few counts. Given a much more abundant clone one base away, this may be a read error. The rearrangement joins TRBV12-3 or TRBV12-4 to TRBJ2-7; D is possibly TRBD1 (6 bases). V dropped 10 bases and J dropped 2 bases, with 21 bases sitting between them. The CDR3 is 15 amino acids. This CDR3 reads CANSHGTSATYEQYF. CDR3 DNA sequence: TGTGCCAACAGCCATGGGACATCGGCGACCTACGAGCAGTACTTC.

The genes are TRBV7-9 and TRBJ2-5, with D perhaps given as TRBD1 or TRBD2 (5 bases each). This CDR3 comprises 13 residues. Germline V gene data show CDR1 as SEHNR and CDR2 as FQNEAQ (reference sequence). V was clipped by 6 bases and J by 4 bases, with 12 bases between them. DNA for the CDR3: TGTGCCAGCAGGTCGTTGGGACCAGAGACCCAGTACTTC. This sequence encodes CASRSLGPETQYF.

As to this clonotype: This may be a read error: a much more frequent sequence differs by one nucleotide. V and J are TRBV6-6 and TRBJ2-1; 8 bases are shared with TRBD1. The DNA matches TRBJ2-7 better at its end, which makes the J call doubtful. Germline V gives CDR1 MNHNY, CDR2 SVGAGI (reference sequence). The CDR3 covers 15 residues. The CDR3 loop is CASSQRQGRINEQYF. CDR3 sequence (DNA): TGTGCCAGCAGTCAACGACAGGGGCGGATCAATGAGCAGTACTTC.

This clonotype occurred a few times. The chain is built from TRBV12-3 or TRBV12-4 and TRBJ2-3, with 11 bases identical to TRBD2. CDR3 length: 14 amino acids. J lost 8 bases, V lost 10 bases, and 11 bases had no gene match. CDR3 sequence (DNA): TGTGCCACTACCCCTAGCGGGAGGCGCGGTACGCAGTATTTT. This translates into CATTPSGRRGTQYF.

This sequence joins TRBV6-1 and TRBJ2-3, with 9 bases fitting TRBD1. The CDR3 has 16 residues. The germline V gene has CDR1 MNHNS and CDR2 SASEGT. After removal of 6 bases from V and 4 bases from J, the junction contained 11 bases not matched to a gene. The CDR3 DNA is TGTGCCAGCAGAGTTAATCGGGACAGGGTAGCAGATACGCAGTATTTT. It encodes CASRVNRDRVADTQYF.

Worth noting for this clonotype: This could be a read error, since a much larger clone is one nucleotide away. The rearrangement joins TRBV12-3 or TRBV12-4 to TRBJ2-1; perhaps D is TRBD1 or TRBD2 (7 bases each). The CDR3 has 17 amino acids. Trimming shortened V by 6 bases and J by 9 bases, and 27 bases separated the two germline ends. CDR3: CASSQGGGGTDYGEQFF. CDR3 nucleotides: TGTGCCAGCAGCCAGGGGGGGGGCGGGACAGACTACGGTGAGCAGTTCTTC.

Remarks on this clonotype: This sequence may be a read error, since a much larger clone differs from it by one base. The V gene is TRBV20-1, the J gene TRBJ1-4; tentative D call: TRBD1 (5 bases). This CDR3 is 15 amino acids long. Looked up from germline, CDR1 is DFQATT and CDR2 is SNEGSKA (reference sequence). The CDR3 region has the DNA TGCAGTGCTAGTATGACAGCCGGCAGTAATGAAAGACTGTTTTTT. Its translation is CSASMTAGSNERLFF.

This chain links TRBV11-2 with TRBJ2-1, with TRBD1 matching over 8 bases. The CDR3 extends over 13 amino acids. V lost 9 bases and J lost 8; bases outside the gene matches: 9. Germline CDR1 reads SGHAT; CDR2 reads FQNNGV. The CDR3 is CASGGTGVYEQFF. For the CDR3, the DNA is TGTGCCAGTGGGGGGACAGGCGTTTATGAGCAGTTCTTC.

This clonotype was observed at least ten times. The rearrangement joins TRBV12-3 or TRBV12-4 to TRBJ2-6; D may be TRBD1 (6 bases). CDR3 length: 17 residues. The V gene lost 6 bases and the J gene lost 0 bases, with 15 bases spanning the gap. CDR3: CASSRGGGISGANVLTF. CDR3 DNA: TGTGCCAGCAGCCGAGGTGGGGGCATCTCTGGGGCCAACGTCCTGACTTTC.

As concerns this clonotype: A much bigger clone sits one base away, suggesting this may be a read error. The rearrangement joins TRBV5-1 to TRBJ2-7; a possible D gene is TRBD2 (7 bases). Trimming removed 2 bases from V and 7 bases from J, with 22 bases in between. The CDR3 is 16 amino acids. From germline, CDR1 is SGHRS and CDR2 YFSETQ. In DNA form, the CDR3 reads TGCGCCAGCAGCTTTATGGGGGGGCAGGGAGGCAATGAGCAGTACTTC. Translated: CASSFMGGQGGNEQYF.